What follows is one T cell receptor (beta chain) and its context. Its specificity is not known. The entry originates in a study of T cells in Graves' hyperthyroidism and ophthalmopathy. Broader study findings: By a 13 V-J model, ophthalmopathy was set apart from stable hyperthyroidism.

Using RNA transcripts as the source, TCR beta CDR3 regions were amplified. The HTBI primer set was used in a first-round RT-PCR of the TCR CDR3. One entry per CDR3 protein, called by TCRdb with MiXCR from the multiplex PCR reads. The table shows 400,000 to 600,000 distinct CDR3 sequences, with around 16% occurring only once. Patients with ophthalmopathy all had a Clinical Activity Score of at least 3, a NOSPECS grade of at least 4 and duration under 3 months. Exclusions: uncontrolled infection, other autoimmune disease, pregnancy, lactation. Clinical symptoms, serum thyroxine, TRAb, thyroid ultrasound and orbital computed tomography informed diagnoses. Germline V lookup: CDR1 SGDLS, CDR2 YYNGEE. The V and J ends lost 3 bases and 3 bases respectively, with 13 bases between them. The CDR3 has 16 residues.

The source is a woman in her 30s with Graves' ophthalmopathy. The material sequenced was blood. This rearrangement joins TRBV9 to TRBJ1-6; D unresolved. Here the CDR3 reads CASSEGVTLYNSPLHF. In DNA, the CDR3 is TGTGCCAGCAGCGAGGGAGTGACGCTCTATAATTCACCCCTCCACTTT.